These 2 T cell receptor beta chains were all obtained from the same sample, sequenced in a study of cytomegalovirus exposure and HLA in healthy donors. Assay: immunoSEQ multiplex PCR; the TCRdb copy retains only in-frame clones and omits some. In the table there are 120,000 or so clones, approximately 89% of which are singletons. Material: PBMCs. The receptors derive from a young woman in good health and CMV-seronegative.

The chain is built from TRBV2 and TRBJ2-7, with 7 bases identical to TRBD2. Losses at the gene ends were 1 base for V and 3 bases for J; bases not matched to a gene: 3. Germline lookup yields CDR1 SNHLY and CDR2 FYNNEI. This CDR3 is built from 14 residues. CDR3 in DNA: TGTGCCAGCAGTGAAGGACTAGCCGGCTACGAGCAGTACTTC. Its translation is CASSEGLAGYEQYF.

The CDR3 DNA reads as TGCGCCAGCAGTGAGTCGAGGGAAGGCGCTGAAGCTTTCTTT. This encodes CASSESREGAEAFF. The chain links TRBV10-2 to TRBJ1-1; D gene uncertain. The CDR3 spans 14 residues. In germline, CDR1 is WSHSY, CDR2 SAAADI. V was shortened by 0 bases and J by 6 bases, with 11 bases between the two germline ends.